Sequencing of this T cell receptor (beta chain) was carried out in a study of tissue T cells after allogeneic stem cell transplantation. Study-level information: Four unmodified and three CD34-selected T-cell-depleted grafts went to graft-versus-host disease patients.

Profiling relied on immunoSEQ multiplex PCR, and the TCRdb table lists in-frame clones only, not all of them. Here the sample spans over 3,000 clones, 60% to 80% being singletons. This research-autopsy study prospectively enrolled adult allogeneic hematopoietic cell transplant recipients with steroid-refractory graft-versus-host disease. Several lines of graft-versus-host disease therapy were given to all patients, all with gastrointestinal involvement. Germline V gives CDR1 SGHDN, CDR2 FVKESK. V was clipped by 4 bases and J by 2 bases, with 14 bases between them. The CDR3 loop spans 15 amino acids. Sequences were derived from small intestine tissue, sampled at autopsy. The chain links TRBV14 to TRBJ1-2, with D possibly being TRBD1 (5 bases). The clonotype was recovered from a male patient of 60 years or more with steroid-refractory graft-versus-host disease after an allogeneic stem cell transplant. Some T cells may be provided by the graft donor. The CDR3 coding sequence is TGTGCCAGCAGCCCCCAGACGGGGGTAAACTATGGCTACACCTTC. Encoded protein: CASSPQTGVNYGYTF.